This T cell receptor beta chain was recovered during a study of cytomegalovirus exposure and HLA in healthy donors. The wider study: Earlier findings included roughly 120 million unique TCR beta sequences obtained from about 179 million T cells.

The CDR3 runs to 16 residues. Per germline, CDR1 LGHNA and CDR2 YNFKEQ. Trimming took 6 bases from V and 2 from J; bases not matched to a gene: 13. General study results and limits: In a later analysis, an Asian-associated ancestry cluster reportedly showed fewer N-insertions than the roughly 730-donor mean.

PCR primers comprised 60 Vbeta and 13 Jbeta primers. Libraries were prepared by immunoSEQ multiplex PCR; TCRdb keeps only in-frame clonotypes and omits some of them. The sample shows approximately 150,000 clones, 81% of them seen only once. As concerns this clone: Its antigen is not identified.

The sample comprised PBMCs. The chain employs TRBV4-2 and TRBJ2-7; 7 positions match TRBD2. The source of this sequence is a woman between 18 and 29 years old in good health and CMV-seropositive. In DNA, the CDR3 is TGTGCCAGCAGTCGGGGTGGGTCGCGGGGGACCTACGAGCAGTACTTC. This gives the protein CASSRGGSRGTYEQYF.